Shown below are 32 T cell receptor beta chains from a single sample sequenced in a study of blood T cells in healthy people across ages. A second about 7 to 12 cycle PCR used barcoded and J-beta primers. TCRdb re-called the 5' RACE reads with MiXCR, one entry per CDR3 protein. The data contain about 1.7 million distinct CDR3 sequences, over 25% of them singletons. Sample: blood. The receptor set was obtained from a woman aged 25-40 years in good health.

The chain carries TRBV5-5 and TRBJ2-7; 7 nucleotides align to TRBD1. V shed 2 bases, J shed 6 bases, and the junction held 5 bases outside the gene matches. Per germline, CDR1 SGHKS and CDR2 YYEKEE (reference sequence). CDR3 size: 13 residues. The DNA of the CDR3 is TGTGCCAGCAGCTTCTGGGACAGACCCGAGCAGTACTTC. As protein: CASSFWDRPEQYF. The full variable domain, with the rest looked up from reference TRBV5-5 and TRBJ2-7, is DAGVTQSPTHLIKTRGQQVTLRCSPISGHKSVSWYQQVLGQGPQFIFQYYEKEERGRGNFPDRFSARQFPNYSSELNVNALLLGDSALYLCASSFWDRPEQYFGPGTRLTVT.

In this sample, this clonotype turned up a few times. CDR3 sequence (DNA): TGTGCCACCACGGCAACACTAGCCCAAGAGACCCAGTACTTC. Translating gives CATTATLAQETQYF. This chain links TRBV21-1 with TRBJ2-5; no check of the table's D call, TRBD2, against the DNA was made. TRBV21-1 constitutes a pseudogene. The CDR3 is 14 amino acids.

This clonotype was detected many times. The chain recombines TRBV3-1 with TRBJ2-6, with D maybe TRBD2 (5 bases). The V end lost 8 bases, the J end lost 0 bases, and 17 bases lay between the germline ends. The CDR3 has 17 residues. CDR1 and CDR2 from the germline V gene are LGHDT and YNNKEL (reference sequence). CDR3 sequence: CASGWTLVSSGANVLTF. The CDR3 nucleotides are TGTGCCAGCGGCTGGACTCTCGTCAGCTCTGGGGCCAACGTCCTGACTTTC.

This clonotype was seen a few times. V gene TRBV20-1 combines with J gene TRBJ1-2, with 11 bases that match TRBD1. Per germline, CDR1 DFQATT and CDR2 SNEGSKA (reference sequence). This CDR3 contains 14 residues. J lost 8 bases, V lost 4 bases, and 9 bases had no gene match. CDR3 region: CSATWTGGVSGYTF. CDR3 sequence (DNA): TGCAGTGCTACTTGGACAGGGGGCGTTTCCGGCTACACCTTC.

Ten or more counts support this clonotype. V gene TRBV5-5 combines with J gene TRBJ2-1, with D possibly matching TRBD2 (6 bases). Germline CDR1 reads SGHKS; CDR2 reads YYEKEE (reference sequence). The CDR3 covers 15 residues. Deletions cut 0 bases from V and 10 bases from J, with 17 bases between. The CDR3: CASSLVGSGGEEQFF. CDR3 bases: TGTGCCAGCAGCTTGGTAGGTAGCGGAGGGGAGGAGCAGTTCTTC.

This clonotype showed up many times. CDR3 nucleotides: TGTGCCAGCAGGATCGGAGGGACCCAAGAGACCCAGTACTTC. Amino acid sequence: CASRIGGTQETQYF. V usage is TRBV7-9 and J usage is TRBJ2-5, with a tentative D call TRBD2 (6 bases). V was clipped by 6 bases and J by 1 base, with 12 bases between them. CDR3 length equals 14 residues. Germline CDR1 SEHNR, CDR2 FQNEAQ (reference sequence).

This clonotype occurred a few times. The chain employs TRBV30 and TRBJ2-1; 16 bases match TRBD2. V dropped 4 bases and J dropped 11; count of bases not matched to a gene: 2. Germline V gives CDR1 GTSNPN, CDR2 SVGIG (reference sequence). The CDR3 length is 13 residues. CDR3 nucleotides: TGTGCCTGGAAGGGACTAGCGGGAGGGAAGCAGTTCTTC. Translating it yields CAWKGLAGGKQFF. Based on the CDR3 plus reference TRBV30 and TRBJ2-1, the full variable domain is SQTIHQWPATLVQPVGSPLSLECTVEGTSNPNLYWYRQAAGRGLQLLFYSVGIGQISSEVPQNLSASRPQDRQFILSSKKLLLSDSGFYLCAWKGLAGGKQFFGPGTRLTVL.

This clonotype appeared a few times. The chain employs TRBV4-1 and TRBJ2-1, with 9 bases identical to TRBD2. The CDR3 runs 18 residues. V lost 2 bases and J lost 9; bases outside the gene matches: 17. Germline loops: CDR1 MGHRA, CDR2 YSYEKL. The chain's CDR3 is CASSQSTGLAGRRGEQFF. The DNA of the CDR3 is TGCGCCAGCAGCCAATCTACCGGGCTAGCGGGGAGGAGGGGTGAGCAGTTCTTC.

The chain combines TRBV5-4 with TRBJ2-7; 11 nucleotides match TRBD1. The tail of the sequence fits TRBJ2-5 better, so the J call may be wrong. CDR3 size: 15 residues. Germline CDR1 reads SGHNT; CDR2 reads YYREEE (reference sequence). The CDR3 region has the DNA TGTGCCAGCAGCAACAGGGACAGGGGGGGAGAGACCCAGTACTTC. Encoded protein: CASSNRDRGGETQYF.

This clonotype was recorded a few times. CDR3 loop: CASSPGDANTGELFF. CDR3 in DNA: TGTGCCAGCAGCCCGGGGGATGCGAACACCGGGGAGCTGTTTTTT. The chain couples TRBV7-3 to TRBJ2-2; the D gene is possibly TRBD2 (6 bases). The CDR3 extends over 15 amino acids. Trimming shortened V by 5 bases and J by 0 bases, and 10 bases separated the two germline ends. CDR1 and CDR2 (germline): SGHTA, FQGTGA.

This clonotype was seen a few times. The J gene is TRBJ1-6, the V gene TRBV7-9; tentative D call: TRBD1 (5 bases). This CDR3 is 14 amino acids long. CDR1 is SEHNR, CDR2 FQNEAQ, per germline (reference sequence). Trimming stripped 6 bases from V and 5 bases from J, with 11 bases between. CDR3 bases: TGTGCCAGCAGTAAAACAGGAGATAATTCACCCCTCCACTTT. As protein: CASSKTGDNSPLHF.

Many counts were recorded for this clonotype. The chain recombines TRBV6-5 with TRBJ2-3; the D gene could be TRBD1 or TRBD2 (5 bases each). Trimming cost V 1 base and J 9 bases, with 11 bases left between them. The CDR3 sequence is 13 residues long. Germline V gene lookup returns CDR1 MNHEY and CDR2 SVGAGI. The CDR3 loop is CASSYWDGGTQYF. The DNA for the CDR3 is TGTGCCAGCAGTTACTGGGACGGCGGAACGCAGTATTTT.

V usage is TRBV20-1 and J usage is TRBJ2-3; 7 bases are a match to TRBD2. This CDR3 region has 19 residues. Germline V gene lookup returns CDR1 DFQATT and CDR2 SNEGSKA (reference sequence). J was trimmed by 4 bases and V by 1 base; bases with no gene match: 20. The CDR3 DNA sequence: TGCAGTGCTAGAGGAGTAAGGGATGGCGGGAGACCAACGGCAGATACGCAGTATTTT. It is translated as CSARGVRDGGRPTADTQYF.

The chain employs TRBV20-1 and TRBJ2-5, with 11 positions matching TRBD2. The junction had 6 bases not matched to a gene; V was cut back by 2 bases and J by 1 base. Germline CDR1 and CDR2: DFQATT and SNEGSKA (reference sequence). The CDR3 is 16 amino acids. The CDR3 spells CSARKLAGGFQETQYF. CDR3 in DNA: TGCAGTGCTAGAAAGCTAGCGGGAGGCTTCCAAGAGACCCAGTACTTC.

In regard to this clonotype: A read error may produce the germline difference seen at one junction end. This chain joins TRBV9 and TRBJ2-2; D is ambiguous. From germline, CDR1 is SGDLS and CDR2 YYNGEE. The CDR3 runs to 14 residues. The CDR3 spells CAGSRTGAEWELFF. The CDR3 coding sequence is TGTGCCGGCAGCCGGACGGGCGCTGAGTGGGAGCTGTTTTTT.

The chain combines TRBV29-1 with TRBJ1-2; a possible D gene is TRBD1 (5 bases). The CDR3 contains 15 residues. Trimming took 3 bases from V and 4 from J, leaving 18 bases between them. Per the germline V gene, CDR1 is SQVTM and CDR2 is ANQGSEA. In nucleotides, the CDR3 is TGCAGCGTTGATACGGATCGGGACGGCGGCTATGGCTACACCTTC. As protein: CSVDTDRDGGYGYTF. The entire variable domain, with the rest obtained from reference TRBV29-1 and TRBJ1-2, is as follows: SAVISQKPSRDICQRGTSLTIQCQVDSQVTMMFWYRQQPGQSLTLIATANQGSEATYESGFVIDKFPISRPNLTFSTLTVSNMSPEDSSIYLCSVDTDRDGGYGYTFGSGTRLTVV.

This clonotype was seen more than once but under ten times. This chain joins TRBV5-1 and TRBJ2-5, with 8 bases aligning to TRBD2. Germline V gives CDR1 SGHRS, CDR2 YFSETQ. The CDR3 has 15 amino acids. J gave up 4 bases and V 4 bases, and 9 bases lay outside the gene matches. CDR3 residues: CASSPAGGRGETQYF. For the CDR3, the DNA is TGCGCCAGCAGCCCGGCGGGAGGCCGGGGAGAGACCCAGTACTTC.

The rearrangement joins TRBV3-1 to TRBJ2-6, with D perhaps TRBD2 (6 bases). The CDR3 is made up of 16 amino acids. The germline V gene has CDR1 LGHDT and CDR2 YNNKEL (reference sequence). V shed 1 base and J shed 2 bases, with 9 bases lying between them. CDR3 coding DNA: TGTGCCAGCAGCCAAGGAGGGACTGCTGGGGCCAACGTCCTGACTTTC. Encoded protein: CASSQGGTAGANVLTF.

This clonotype has only a few counts. The chain is built from TRBV5-5 and TRBJ2-1, with D possibly matching TRBD2 (6 bases). CDR3 length: 17 residues. The germline CDR1 and CDR2 sequences are SGHKS and YYEKEE (reference sequence). With 4 bases removed from V and 2 bases from J, the gap between germline ends came to 19 bases. The CDR3 DNA is TGTGCCAGCAGCGGCACACGCGGGAATTACGCCTACAATGAGCAGTTCTTC. Amino acid sequence: CASSGTRGNYAYNEQFF.

V gene TRBV7-2 combines with J gene TRBJ2-1; 12 nucleotides agree with TRBD2. With 1 base clipped from V and 8 bases from J, the junction kept 6 bases outside the gene matches. CDR3 length equals 16 residues. Germline lookup yields CDR1 SGHTA and CDR2 FQGNSA. In nucleotides, the CDR3 is TGTGCCAGCAGCTTAGGCTCTAGCGGGGGGGCTTATGAGCAGTTCTTC. Its protein product is CASSLGSSGGAYEQFF.

This clonotype was seen a few times. This chain links TRBV7-9 with TRBJ2-1; 14 nucleotides agree with TRBD2. CDR1 and CDR2 from the germline V gene are SEHNR and FQNEAQ (reference sequence). The J segment lost 7 bases and the V segment lost 6 bases, leaving 14 bases of the junction unmatched. This CDR3 is 18 amino acids long. For the CDR3, the DNA is TGTGCCAGCAGTCCCGGACTAGCGGGAGGCGTGGTATATAATGAGCAGTTCTTC. Amino acids: CASSPGLAGGVVYNEQFF.

The chain employs TRBV5-1 and TRBJ2-5; D possibly uses TRBD1 or TRBD2 (5 bases each). This CDR3 contains 16 residues. The V gene lost 0 bases and the J gene lost 11 bases, with 23 bases spanning the gap. CDR1 SGHRS and CDR2 YFSETQ come from the germline V gene. The CDR3 nucleotides are TGCGCCAGCAGCTTGGGTCTGGTTAGAGGGGCCCACGGGCAGTACTTC. Translation gives CASSLGLVRGAHGQYF.

This clonotype was observed at least ten times. The V and J genes are TRBV30 and TRBJ2-5; 8 bases line up with TRBD1. Looked up from germline, CDR1 is GTSNPN and CDR2 is SVGIG (reference sequence). The CDR3 runs 13 residues. V trimming: 4 bases; J trimming: 5 bases; junction bases outside the gene matches: 6. CDR3 in DNA: TGTGCCTGGAAGCCCGGACAGGGCGAGACCCAGTACTTC. Translation gives CAWKPGQGETQYF.

This clonotype has only a few counts. J is TRBJ1-1 and V is TRBV7-2, with 7 bases identical to TRBD1. Germline V gene lookup returns CDR1 SGHTA and CDR2 FQGNSA. V was clipped by 5 bases and J by 6 bases; unmatched bases: 12. The CDR3 extends over 15 amino acids. CDR3 sequence: CASSPQRGLRSEAFF. In DNA, the CDR3 is TGTGCCAGCAGCCCCCAAAGGGGGCTGAGGTCTGAAGCTTTCTTT.

This clonotype has only a few counts. This chain joins TRBV5-1 and TRBJ1-1, with D unclear. Deletions cut 2 bases from V and 0 bases from J, with 8 bases between. CDR1 is SGHRS and CDR2 is YFSETQ in the germline V gene. This CDR3 is 14 amino acids long. CDR3 in amino acids: CASSLGSMNTEAFF. For the CDR3, the DNA is TGCGCCAGCAGCTTAGGGTCAATGAACACTGAAGCTTTCTTT.

The rearrangement links TRBV11-2 to TRBJ2-1; the match to TRBD2 covers 8 bases. The CDR3 extends over 15 amino acids. Germline assignment: CDR1 SGHAT and CDR2 FQNNGV. Germline trimming cut 5 bases from V and 6 bases from J; bases unmatched to any gene: 9. The DNA of the CDR3 is TGTGCCAGCAGCGCCTTAGCGGGACCGATCAATGAGCAGTTCTTC. This encodes CASSALAGPINEQFF.

In this sample, this clonotype turned up once. This chain joins TRBV20-1 and TRBJ1-1; D not certain. Trimming removed 4 bases from V and 6 bases from J, with 6 bases in between. The germline CDR1 and CDR2 sequences are DFQATT and SNEGSKA (reference sequence). This CDR3 has 10 amino acids. The CDR3 reads CSAMVPEAFF. CDR3 DNA: TGCAGTGCTATGGTTCCTGAAGCTTTCTTT.

The gene calls are TRBV5-1 and TRBJ2-3; D might be TRBD1 or TRBD2, each matching 6 bases. The CDR3 totals 15 residues. The V gene's germline CDR1 is SGHRS and CDR2 YFSETQ. Trimming shortened V by 3 bases and J by 4 bases, and 15 bases separated the two germline ends. In nucleotides, the CDR3 is TGCGCCAGCAGCTCGGGGGCGAGTGTGTCAGATACGCAGTATTTT. Translated, it gives CASSSGASVSDTQYF.

This rearrangement joins TRBV15 to TRBJ2-5; possibly TRBD2 for D (6 bases). Germline V gives CDR1 LNHNV, CDR2 YYDKDF (reference sequence). The CDR3 totals 15 residues. Trimming stripped 6 bases from V and 0 bases from J, with 14 bases between. The CDR3 DNA sequence: TGTGCCACCAGAACACGGGACTCGTACCAAGAGACCCAGTACTTC. This codes for CATRTRDSYQETQYF.

V usage is TRBV5-1 and J usage is TRBJ2-5; 7 nucleotides match TRBD2. The trim removed 5 bases at V and 5 bases at J, leaving 12 bases unmatched. CDR1 SGHRS and CDR2 YFSETQ come from the germline V gene. This CDR3 is 15 amino acids long. Here the CDR3 reads CASRTKREPRETQYF. The CDR3 nucleotides are TGCGCCAGCAGGACGAAGCGGGAACCCCGGGAGACCCAGTACTTC.

The chain joins TRBV15 to TRBJ1-5, with a tentative D call TRBD1 (5 bases). The CDR3 contains 15 residues. With 5 bases removed from V and 6 bases from J, the gap between germline ends came to 17 bases. Germline V lookup: CDR1 LNHNV, CDR2 YYDKDF (reference sequence). DNA of the CDR3: TGTGCCACCAGCCGCGGGGGGGAAGCGGGTCAGCCCCAGCATTTT. Residues: CATSRGGEAGQPQHF.

Comment on this clonotype: Its ends do not fully match the called genes, so a read error is possible. The chain links TRBV7-2 to TRBJ1-4; D might be TRBD1 (5 bases). The CDR3 runs 16 residues. Germline V CDR1 and CDR2: SGHTA, FQGNSA. CDR3 sequence: CARSLRPGRTGEKLFF. DNA of the CDR3: TGTGCCCGCAGCTTACGCCCGGGACGAACGGGTGAAAAACTGTTTTTT. Full variable domain (remainder filled in from reference TRBV7-2 and TRBJ1-4): GAGVSQSPSNKVTEKGKDVELRCDPISGHTALYWYRQSLGQGLEFLIYFQGNSAPDKSGLPSDRFSAERTGGSVSTLTIQRTQQEDSAVYLCARSLRPGRTGEKLFFGSGTQLSVL.